This is a list of T cell receptor beta chains from one sample in a study of blood T cell repertoires in COVID-19. Libraries were prepared by immunoSEQ multiplex PCR; TCRdb keeps only in-frame clonotypes and omits some of them. The sample yields approximately 210,000 clones, over 80% seen once. The specimen was peripheral blood. The origin of the receptors is a human donor in a cohort sampled during active COVID-19. CDR3s include the opening cysteine and the closing phenylalanine or tryptophan. D genes are given only for firm matches. Rows may omit the clone size; those that give it use once, few, many or a size class.

abundance,len,v_gene,j_gene,d_gene,CDR3nt,CDR3aa
few,13,TRBV28,TRBJ1-1,-,TGTGCCAGCAGCACCGGGATCCCACTCGAAGCTTTCTTT,CASSTGIPLEAFF
once,12,TRBV28,TRBJ2-3,-,TGTGCCAGCAGTCTGCACTTAGATACGCAGTATTTT,CASSLHLDTQYF
-,13,TRBV6-2/TRBV6-3,TRBJ1-5,-,TGTGCCAGCAGTTACCTAACCAATCAGCCCCAGCATTTT,CASSYLTNQPQHF
once,14,TRBV24-1,TRBJ2-2,-,TGTGCCACCAGGGGCAGGGAGAACACCGGGGAGCTGTTTTTT,CATRGRENTGELFF
-,17,TRBV18,TRBJ2-1,TRBD2,TGTGCCAGCTCACCGCAAAAACTAGCGGGAGTTTTCGATGAGCAGTTCTTC,CASSPQKLAGVFDEQFF
-,16,TRBV6-2/TRBV6-3,TRBJ1-1,TRBD1,TGTGCCAGCAGTTACGGGGGACAGGGGGTCGGGACTGAAGCTTTCTTT,CASSYGGQGVGTEAFF
once,16,TRBV7-9,TRBJ1-4,TRBD1,TGTGCCAGCAGCAGACTCACCGGGACAGCCGATGAAAAACTGTTTTTT,CASSRLTGTADEKLFF
once,15,TRBV29-1,TRBJ1-1,TRBD1,TGCAGCGTTGAAGAAGGGACAGGGAAATGGACTGAAGCTTTCTTT,CSVEEGTGKWTEAFF
-,14,TRBV7-9,TRBJ1-2,-,TGTGCCAGCAGCCTAGGGTCAGGGAACTATGGCTACACCTTC,CASSLGSGNYGYTF
-,16,TRBV7-6,TRBJ2-7,-,TGTGCCAGCAGTACCCCTCGTGGGGCCTCGGGCTACGAGCAGTACTTC,CASSTPRGASGYEQYF
-,15,TRBV27,TRBJ2-3,-,TGTGCCAGCAGTCTGGGGGTGGGGGGAGCAGATACGCAGTATTTT,CASSLGVGGADTQYF
-,15,TRBV19,TRBJ2-2,TRBD1,TGTGCCAGTAGTATTGGCAGGGGGAGCACCGGGGAGCTGTTTTTT,CASSIGRGSTGELFF
-,16,TRBV7-9,TRBJ1-4,TRBD1,TGTGCCAGCAGCCCCGGACAGGGGGAAACTAATGAAAAACTGTTTTTT,CASSPGQGETNEKLFF
-,14,TRBV28,TRBJ1-3,-,TGTGCCAGCAGTTTATCAGGGCTCGGAAACACCATATATTTT,CASSLSGLGNTIYF
-,14,TRBV5-1,TRBJ2-7,TRBD2,TGCGCCAGCAGCTTGAGCGGGAGGGCGGGTGAGCAGTACTTC,CASSLSGRAGEQYF
few,16,TRBV4-1,TRBJ2-5,TRBD2,TGCGCCAGCAGCCAAGGCGGACTAGCGGGAGTTGAGACCCAGTACTTC,CASSQGGLAGVETQYF
once,13,TRBV9,TRBJ2-5,-,TGTGCCAGCAGTAACGGGTACCAAGAGACCCAGTACTTC,CASSNGYQETQYF
-,15,TRBV6-5,TRBJ2-7,TRBD2,TGTGCCACCTTTGGAGTTGTAGCGGGACACTACGAGCAGTACTTC,CATFGVVAGHYEQYF
few,11,TRBV30,TRBJ2-1,-,TGTGCCTCCCAAACAGGGCATGAGCAGTTCTTC,CASQTGHEQFF
few,14,TRBV19,TRBJ1-5,-,TGTGCCAGTAGGGTGGCGGGGGGCGCCCAGCCCCAGCATTTT,CASRVAGGAQPQHF
-,18,TRBV6-2/TRBV6-3,TRBJ2-1,TRBD2,TGTGCCAGCAGTTACTCGTCGACTATGCGGGGGGTGGTCGATGAGCAGTTCTTC,CASSYSSTMRGVVDEQFF
-,15,TRBV6-2/TRBV6-3,TRBJ1-2,-,TGTGCCAGCAGTTACGTTCGTGGACAGTTCTATGGCTACACCTTC,CASSYVRGQFYGYTF
-,12,TRBV7-6,TRBJ1-6,TRBD1,TGTGCCAGCAGCCTAGGGACAGGGGTACTCCACTTT,CASSLGTGVLHF
many,14,TRBV27,TRBJ2-7,-,TGTGCCAGCAGTTCTGCGGGGTGGGCCTACGAGCAGTACTTC,CASSSAGWAYEQYF
-,14,TRBV2,TRBJ1-1,-,TGTGCCAGCAGGTCGGACTGGAAGAACACTGAAGCTTTCTTT,CASRSDWKNTEAFF
-,14,TRBV7-2,TRBJ1-6,-,TGTGCCAGCAGCTTAGGCCAGGGAACGTCACCCCTCCACTTT,CASSLGQGTSPLHF
once,14,TRBV18,TRBJ2-7,-,TGTGCCAGCTCACCACTTTTAGACTCCTACGAGCAGTACTTC,CASSPLLDSYEQYF
-,13,TRBV12-3/TRBV12-4,TRBJ1-4,-,TGTGCCAGCAAATTCGGGGGAGGAGAAAAACTGTTTTTT,CASKFGGGEKLFF
-,13,TRBV7-2,TRBJ1-2,-,TGTGCCAGCAGCTTAGCCAGTAACTATGGCTACACCTTC,CASSLASNYGYTF
-,12,TRBV2,TRBJ1-4,-,TGTGCCAGCAGTGAAACGGGAGGGCAACTGTTTTTT,CASSETGGQLFF
-,14,TRBV28,TRBJ2-7,-,TGTGCCAGCAGAAAGGAGCTAGCCGAGCACGAGCAGTACTTC,CASRKELAEHEQYF
-,16,TRBV19,TRBJ1-5,-,TGTGCCAGTACGAGGAGTGGAACAGGGCGGAATCAGCCCCAGCATTTT,CASTRSGTGRNQPQHF
-,14,TRBV7-2,TRBJ1-2,-,TGTGCCAGCAGCTTAGCAACAGGTGCCTATGGCTACACCTTC,CASSLATGAYGYTF
-,15,TRBV5-1,TRBJ2-1,TRBD2,TGCGCCAGCAGCTTGGCCGGGACTAGACACAATGAGCAGTTCTTC,CASSLAGTRHNEQFF
few,15,TRBV4-2,TRBJ1-2,-,TGTGCCAGCAGCCAAGTGGACAGAGCACGATATGGCTACACCTTC,CASSQVDRARYGYTF
once,13,TRBV27,TRBJ2-1,-,TGTGCCAGCAGACGACTAGACACCGATGAGCAGTTCTTC,CASRRLDTDEQFF
-,15,TRBV20-1,TRBJ1-6,TRBD1,TGCAGTGCTAGTCGACAGGGCCTTTACGATTCACCCCTCCACTTT,CSASRQGLYDSPLHF
-,13,TRBV27,TRBJ2-2,-,TGTGCCACCGGGAGATGGGACACCGGGGAGCTGTTTTTT,CATGRWDTGELFF
-,14,TRBV28,TRBJ2-7,TRBD1,TGTGCCAGCAGTCAGCCGGGACAGGGTGGTGAGCAGTACTTC,CASSQPGQGGEQYF
-,15,TRBV27,TRBJ1-1,TRBD1,TGTGCCAGCAGTTGGGGGGACAGGGAGAACACTGAAGCTTTCTTT,CASSWGDRENTEAFF
-,14,TRBV6-6,TRBJ2-7,-,TGTGCCAGCAGGGACCTCTGGGGGAGGTACGAGCAGTACTTC,CASRDLWGRYEQYF
-,15,TRBV7-8,TRBJ2-2,-,TGTGCCAGCAGGAGCCCTCAGACAAACACCGGGGAGCTGTTTTTT,CASRSPQTNTGELFF
once,16,TRBV5-6,TRBJ2-2,TRBD2,TGTGCCAGCAGCTGGGGGGGACTCCGGCCCACCGGGGAGCTGTTTTTT,CASSWGGLRPTGELFF
-,16,TRBV28,TRBJ1-1,-,TGTGCCAGCTCCCCCGGGGCGAGGGGGAGTAACACTGAAGCTTTCTTT,CASSPGARGSNTEAFF
-,11,TRBV28,TRBJ1-2,-,TGTGCCAGCACTCATCTCAGGGGCTACACCTTC,CASTHLRGYTF
-,15,TRBV7-2,TRBJ2-1,TRBD2,TGTGCCAGCAGCTCCTGGACTAGCGGGAGGGGGGAGCAGTTCTTC,CASSSWTSGRGEQFF
-,16,TRBV7-8,TRBJ1-6,-,TGTGCCAGCAGCTTGAGGGAGTTTTTAACGAATTCACCCCTCCACTTT,CASSLREFLTNSPLHF
-,15,TRBV29-1,TRBJ2-7,TRBD2,TGCAGCGTTGCCGGGACTAGCGGGAGGGCTTGGGAGCAGTACTTC,CSVAGTSGRAWEQYF
-,15,TRBV9,TRBJ2-3,TRBD2,TGTGCCAGCAGCCACGGACTAGCTAGCACAGATACGCAGTATTTT,CASSHGLASTDTQYF
-,16,TRBV19,TRBJ2-7,-,TGTGCCAGTAGTATAGCAGCCGGGAGCAGGTGGTACGAGCAGTACTTC,CASSIAAGSRWYEQYF
once,18,TRBV4-3,TRBJ2-5,TRBD1,TGCGCCAGCAGCCAAAAGATGGTCATGGGGACAGGGGGAGAGACCCAGTACTTC,CASSQKMVMGTGGETQYF
few,16,TRBV4-1,TRBJ1-5,TRBD1,TGCGCCAGCAGCCAAGCATCGACAGGGGGCAATCAGCCCCAGCATTTT,CASSQASTGGNQPQHF
-,13,TRBV9,TRBJ2-7,-,TGTGCCAGCAGCGTAGGAGTAACGGGGGAGCAGTACTTC,CASSVGVTGEQYF